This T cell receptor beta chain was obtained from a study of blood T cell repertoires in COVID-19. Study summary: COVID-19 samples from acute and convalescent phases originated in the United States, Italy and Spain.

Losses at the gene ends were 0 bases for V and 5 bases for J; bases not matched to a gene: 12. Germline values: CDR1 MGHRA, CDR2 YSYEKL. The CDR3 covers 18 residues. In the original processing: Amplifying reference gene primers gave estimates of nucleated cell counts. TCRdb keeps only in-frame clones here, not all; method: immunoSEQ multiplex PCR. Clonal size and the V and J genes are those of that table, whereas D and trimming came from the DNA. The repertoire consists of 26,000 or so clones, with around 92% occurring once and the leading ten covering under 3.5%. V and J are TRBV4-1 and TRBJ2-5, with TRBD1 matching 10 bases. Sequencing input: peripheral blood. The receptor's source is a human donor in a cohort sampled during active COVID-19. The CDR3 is CASSQELEPGQGLETQYF. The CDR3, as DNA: TGCGCCAGCAGCCAAGAACTGGAGCCGGGACAGGGGCTTGAGACCCAGTACTTC.